The next 20 T cell receptor beta chains were all read from a single sample in a study of T cells in Graves' hyperthyroidism and ophthalmopathy. RNA transcripts were the template for amplifying TCR beta CDR3 regions. Primed by the HTBI set, a first-round RT-PCR was run on the TCR CDR3. One entry per CDR3 protein results from TCRdb running MiXCR on the multiplex PCR reads. The sample carries more than 450,000 distinct CDR3 sequences, about 20% recorded once. Source material: blood. Receptor source: a man aged 35-49 years with Graves' ophthalmopathy.

The chain joins TRBV27 to TRBJ2-3; TRBD2 matches at 15 bases. With V trimmed by 5 bases and J by 3 bases, 12 bases remained unmatched. Germline lookup yields CDR1 MNHEY and CDR2 SMNVEV (reference sequence). The CDR3 spans 19 residues. This chain's CDR3 is CASSPGLGLAGGGTDTQYF. In nucleotides, the CDR3 is TGTGCCAGCAGTCCGGGCTTGGGACTAGCGGGAGGCGGGACAGATACGCAGTATTTT.

V and J are TRBV19 and TRBJ2-1; TRBD2 matches 12 bases. In germline, CDR1 is LNHDA, CDR2 SQIVND (reference sequence). V was clipped by 4 bases and J by 5 bases; unmatched bases: 9. The CDR3 loop spans 17 amino acids. DNA of the CDR3: TGTGCCAGTAGTACCTCTAGCGGGGGGGCTCTTGACAATGAGCAGTTCTTC. As protein: CASSTSSGGALDNEQFF.

In this sample, this clonotype turned up a few times. The rearrangement joins TRBV28 to TRBJ1-6; D is unclear. This CDR3 has 17 amino acids. Germline assignment: CDR1 MDHEN and CDR2 SYDVKM. V lost 3 bases and J 0 bases, leaving 12 bases between the germline ends. The CDR3 protein is CASSFRPQSSYNSPLHF. CDR3 nucleotide sequence: TGTGCCAGCAGTTTTCGGCCACAGAGCTCCTATAATTCACCCCTCCACTTT.

This clonotype was observed many times. The rearrangement joins TRBV2 to TRBJ1-6, with D perhaps TRBD1 (6 bases). This CDR3 is built from 17 residues. Germline V gives CDR1 SNHLY, CDR2 FYNNEI. Trimming shortened V by 6 bases and J by 7 bases, and 22 bases separated the two germline ends. Here the CDR3 DNA reads TGTGCCAGCAGCGGGAGGGGGGGTACAGGGAAGAATTCACCCCTCCACTTT. It yields the protein CASSGRGGTGKNSPLHF.

The table lists this clonotype with many counts. The chain uses TRBV6-1 and TRBJ1-5; D may be TRBD1 (6 bases). Germline CDR1 MNHNS, CDR2 SASEGT. Trimming shortened V by 7 bases and J by 7 bases, and 17 bases separated the two germline ends. This CDR3 has 14 amino acids. The CDR3: CASIEARGVQPQHF. In DNA form, the CDR3 reads TGTGCCAGCATCGAAGCTAGGGGGGTACAGCCCCAGCATTTT.

This chain links TRBV19 with TRBJ2-3, with D hard to call. Germline lookup yields CDR1 LNHDA and CDR2 SQIVND (reference sequence). The CDR3 consists of 15 residues. Trimming left V 8 bases short and J 4 bases short, with 19 bases between. CDR3 nucleotides: TGTGCCAGTCTAACCCCCCGGCACCTTGCAGATACGCAGTATTTT. This codes for CASLTPRHLADTQYF.

In this sample, this clonotype turned up a few times. V usage is TRBV2 and J usage is TRBJ1-4, with TRBD1 as a possible D gene (5 bases). The CDR3 has 14 residues. The germline gives CDR1 SNHLY, CDR2 FYNNEI. V was clipped by 3 bases and J by 5 bases, with 10 bases between them. CDR3 sequence reads: CASSDWGVNEKLFF. The CDR3 DNA reads TGTGCCAGCAGTGATTGGGGGGTAAATGAAAAACTGTTTTTT.

This chain links TRBV7-9 with TRBJ2-7; 8 positions agree with TRBD1. This CDR3 contains 14 residues. Germline values: CDR1 SEHNR, CDR2 FQNEAQ (reference sequence). V trimming: 5 bases; J trimming: 7 bases; junction bases outside the gene matches: 10. The CDR3 coding sequence is TGTGCCAGCAGCCAAGGGGGACAGGCTCTAGAGCAGTACTTC. This gives the protein CASSQGGQALEQYF.

This clonotype was seen a handful of times. The chain has TRBV19 and TRBJ1-1; 12 bases line up with TRBD1. V lost 9 bases to trimming and J lost 4 bases; unmatched junction nucleotides: 3. Looked up from germline, CDR1 is LNHDA and CDR2 is SQIVND (reference sequence). CDR3 length equals 13 residues. CDR3 coding DNA: TGTGCCAGCCGGGGACAGGGGGCCACTGAAGCTTTCTTT. Encoded protein: CASRGQGATEAFF. Complete variable domain (other parts from reference TRBV19 and TRBJ1-1): DGGITQSPKYLFRKEGQNVTLSCEQNLNHDAMYWYRQDPGQGLRLIYYSQIVNDFQKGDIAEGYSVSREKKESFPLTVTSAQKNPTAFYLCASRGQGATEAFFGQGTRLTVV.

This clonotype came up many times. The chain joins TRBV27 to TRBJ1-5, with 9 bases aligning to TRBD1. Germline V gene data show CDR1 as MNHEY and CDR2 as SMNVEV (reference sequence). CDR3 size: 15 residues. The V segment lost 5 bases and the J segment 7 bases; nucleotides outside the gene matches: 9. CDR3 DNA sequence: TGTGCCAGCAGTCCCGGGACAGGGAGGGGGCAGCCCCAGCATTTT. Translated: CASSPGTGRGQPQHF.

This clonotype has a handful of counts. This chain connects TRBV12-3 or TRBV12-4 to TRBJ1-2; no firm D call. The CDR3 is made up of 13 amino acids. Between the trimmed V and J ends, which lost 5 bases and 7 bases, there was a span of 14 bases. The CDR3 DNA reads as TGTGCCAGCAGTCCGCCACCGAATGTTGGCTACACCTTC. This sequence encodes CASSPPPNVGYTF.

This clonotype showed up just a few times. The chain couples TRBV14 to TRBJ1-3, with 7 bases that match TRBD1. Germline V gene lookup returns CDR1 SGHDN and CDR2 FVKESK. V was clipped by 4 bases and J by 5 bases; unmatched bases: 5. This CDR3 contains 14 residues. CDR3 region: CASSPGTDRNTIYF. The CDR3 coding sequence is TGTGCCAGCAGCCCCGGGACAGATAGAAACACCATATATTTT.

The chain has TRBV18 and TRBJ2-1; D not resolved. The CDR3 spans 14 residues. Germline CDR1 is KGHSH and CDR2 is LQKENI. V gave up 2 bases and J gave up 7 bases, with 12 bases separating them. CDR3 amino acids: CASSPSALSNEQFF. CDR3 in DNA: TGTGCCAGCTCACCATCTGCACTTAGTAATGAGCAGTTCTTC.

This clonotype occurred many times. The genes are TRBV30 and TRBJ1-5; D is unresolved. The CDR3 has 16 residues. CDR1 and CDR2 (germline): GTSNPN, SVGIG (reference sequence). Trimming took off 0 bases at V and 0 bases at J, with 12 bases between the two ends. In nucleotides, the CDR3 is TGTGCCTGGAGTGTAATGGGTGGCAGTAGCAATCAGCCCCAGCATTTT. Translating gives CAWSVMGGSSNQPQHF.

The rearrangement links TRBV29-1 to TRBJ2-1; maybe TRBD2 (5 bases). The ends were cut back, 5 bases at V and 7 bases at J, with 15 bases in the middle. Germline values: CDR1 SQVTM, CDR2 ANQGSEA. The CDR3 runs to 13 residues. The CDR3 DNA reads TGCAGCGTTTCGAGTAATACGGGGAATGAGCAGTTCTTC. Translating it yields CSVSSNTGNEQFF.

The chain recombines TRBV15 with TRBJ1-4, with no clear D. CDR3 length equals 15 residues. The germline CDR1 and CDR2 sequences are LNHNV and YYDKDF (reference sequence). V lost 0 bases and J lost 0, with 5 bases in between. CDR3 sequence: CATSRDSTTNEKLFF. CDR3 nucleotides: TGTGCCACCAGCAGAGACAGCACAACTAATGAAAAACTGTTTTTT.

This clonotype was observed many times. The chain joins TRBV5-1 to TRBJ2-1; TRBD2 matches 7 bases. There are 15 residues in the CDR3. V lost 0 bases to trimming and J lost 8 bases; unmatched junction nucleotides: 8. Germline V gene data show CDR1 as SGHRS and CDR2 as YFSETQ. CDR3 region: CASSLAGGSRDEQFF. The CDR3 DNA reads TGCGCCAGCAGCTTGGCGGGAGGAAGTAGAGATGAGCAGTTCTTC.

The CDR3: CASLPGYEETQYF. The CDR3 nucleotides are TGTGCCAGCCTTCCAGGATACGAAGAGACCCAGTACTTC. V usage is TRBV2 and J usage is TRBJ2-5; D remains unclear. The CDR3 runs to 13 residues. Germline CDR1 reads SNHLY; CDR2 reads FYNNEI. Between the trimmed V and J ends, which lost 8 bases and 3 bases, there was a span of 13 bases.

This clonotype was counted a few times. The chain carries TRBV6-5 and TRBJ2-3; no definite D call. Trimming cost V 0 bases and J 3 bases, with 4 bases left between them. Germline V CDR1 and CDR2: MNHEY, SVGAGI. The length of the CDR3 is 13 residues. Here the CDR3 reads CASSYSGTDTQYF. Written as DNA, the CDR3 is TGTGCCAGCAGTTACTCGGGGACAGATACGCAGTATTTT.

This clonotype was counted ten times or more. The chain is built from TRBV7-9 and TRBJ2-3; no clear D gene. Germline CDR1 reads SEHNR; CDR2 reads FQNEAQ (reference sequence). V lost 2 bases and J lost 6, with 6 bases in between. CDR3 length equals 12 residues. CDR3 protein: CASSLMGDTQYF. The CDR3 nucleotides are TGTGCCAGCAGCTTAATGGGGGATACGCAGTATTTT.